This record concerns one TCR beta chain sequence. Antigen unknown. The source of the sample is a study of radiotherapy plus CTLA-4 blockade in lung cancer. The CDR3 length is 12 residues. Trimming removed 0 bases at V and 16 bases at J, with 13 bases between. The germline gives CDR1 SGHVS, CDR2 FQNEAQ. Clones were sequenced by immunoSEQ multiplex PCR, and TCRdb holds only the in-frame ones, with some missing. The table records 24,000 or so clones, around 70% of them present only once. Overall study findings and caveats: Strongest reported response predictors: early blood clone changes and post-radiation interferon-beta.

This chain joins TRBV7-8 and TRBJ2-1; D might be TRBD1 or TRBD2, each matching 5 bases. The specimen was peripheral blood, collected from a patient treated with radiotherapy plus ipilimumab. The sequence derives from a human donor with non-small cell lung cancer who had stable disease on radiotherapy plus ipilimumab. CDR3 sequence (DNA): TGTGCCAGCAGCTTAGCGAGGGCAGGGTCCTTCTTC. Its translation is CASSLARAGSFF.